The rows below give T cell receptor beta chains drawn from one sample of a study of T cell responses to AZD1222 COVID-19 vaccine. The repertoire was sequenced with immunoSEQ multiplex PCR; TCRdb's copy has only in-frame clones and lacks some. This sample carries 100,000 to 150,000 clones, 84% of them seen once, and the ten largest clones take about 25%. The sequencing here drew on peripheral blood, taken 28 days after the second AZD1222 dose. These receptors all stem from an adult who received the AZD1222 COVID-19 vaccine. The CDR3 runs from the conserved cysteine through the conserved F or W. A D gene is named only where the DNA matches it firmly. A clone size is listed for some rows: how often the clone was seen (once, few, many), or a class if it is expanded.

d_call,clone_size,j_call,v_call,cdr3_nt,cdr3_aa
NA,NA,TRBJ2-5,TRBV4-1,TGCGCCAGCAGCCAATGGGGGCGAGAGACCCAGTACTTC,CASSQWGRETQYF
NA,NA,TRBJ2-3,TRBV2,TGTGCCAGCAGCTCGAGGGGAGCAGATACGCAGTATTTT,CASSSRGADTQYF
NA,NA,TRBJ2-5,TRBV15,TGTGCCACCAGCAGAGATACCCTCCAAGAGACCCAGTACTTC,CATSRDTLQETQYF
TRBD1,NA,TRBJ1-6,TRBV2,TGTGCCAGCAGTGTTAACCCCGGGACAGGGGGAAGGAATTCACCCCTCCACTTT,CASSVNPGTGGRNSPLHF
NA,NA,TRBJ1-5,TRBV10-2,TGCGCCACTCGGGGCGGGATGTCGGGACAGCCCCAGCATTTT,CATRGGMSGQPQHF
TRBD2,few,TRBJ2-7,TRBV28,TGTGCCACCCAAGGGACTAGCGGGGGTCAGGCCTACGAGCAGTACTTC,CATQGTSGGQAYEQYF
NA,NA,TRBJ1-5,TRBV6-1,TGTGCCAGCAGTGGGCGGGGCCGCTCTTTACAGCCCCAGCATTTT,CASSGRGRSLQPQHF
NA,NA,TRBJ2-5,TRBV2,TGTGCCAGCATGTACCAAGAGACCCAGTACTTC,CASMYQETQYF
TRBD2,NA,TRBJ2-3,TRBV7-2,TGTGCCAGCAGCTTGGGACTAGCGGGGAGAGGAGATACGCAGTATTTT,CASSLGLAGRGDTQYF
NA,NA,TRBJ1-4,TRBV3-1/TRBV3-2,TGTGCCAGCAGCCCTAACCGGGGCTTCGAAACTGAAAAACTGTTTTTT,CASSPNRGFETEKLFF
NA,NA,TRBJ1-6,TRBV6-5,TGTGCCAGCAGTTACGACCCAGGGGCAGTTTCACCCCTCCACTTT,CASSYDPGAVSPLHF
NA,NA,TRBJ1-6,TRBV13,TGTGCCAGCAGCTTATTTGTCGGAGATAAATCCTATAATTCACCCCTCCACTTT,CASSLFVGDKSYNSPLHF
TRBD2,NA,TRBJ2-7,TRBV15,TGTGCCACCAGCAGGGGGACTAGCGGCTACGAGCAGTACTTC,CATSRGTSGYEQYF
NA,NA,TRBJ2-6,TRBV7-9,TGTGCCAGCAGCGCAGGACTCTCTGGGGCCAACGTCCTGACTTTC,CASSAGLSGANVLTF
NA,NA,TRBJ1-2,TRBV28,TGTGCCAGCAGCCCTCCCCGGGTGAACTATGGCTACACCTTC,CASSPPRVNYGYTF
TRBD1,once,TRBJ1-2,TRBV7-2,TGTGCCAGCAGCTTTGGACAGGGGGTCGAGGGCTACACCTTC,CASSFGQGVEGYTF
NA,once,TRBJ1-2,TRBV28,TGTGCCAGCAGTTCGTCCGAATACTATGGCTACACCTTC,CASSSSEYYGYTF
NA,many,TRBJ1-1,TRBV19,TGTGCCAGTAGTATCCAACGGAACACTGAAGCTTTCTTT,CASSIQRNTEAFF
TRBD2,NA,TRBJ2-7,TRBV7-3,TGTGCCAGCAGCCACGGACTAGCGGGGGACTACGAGCAGTACTTC,CASSHGLAGDYEQYF
NA,NA,TRBJ1-4,TRBV10-3,TGTGCCATCCGCAAGGCAACTAATGAAAAACTGTTTTTT,CAIRKATNEKLFF
NA,NA,TRBJ1-5,TRBV28,TGTGCCAGCAGTTGGGGTCAAGATCAGCCCCAGCATTTT,CASSWGQDQPQHF
TRBD1,once,TRBJ1-6,TRBV9,TGTGCCAGCAGCGCCGGACAGGGAAGGTCCTATAATTCACCCCTCCACTTT,CASSAGQGRSYNSPLHF
NA,few,TRBJ2-1,TRBV9,TGTGCCAGCAGCGTAGACGGGAACTCCTACAATGAGCAGTTCTTC,CASSVDGNSYNEQFF
NA,NA,TRBJ1-2,TRBV6-2/TRBV6-3,TGTGCCAGCAGTTACGGGACGGAGCTCTATGGCTACACCTTC,CASSYGTELYGYTF
NA,NA,TRBJ1-1,TRBV19,TGTGCCAGTAGTATAGTTCTGGGGAACACTGAAGCTTTCTTT,CASSIVLGNTEAFF
NA,NA,TRBJ1-1,TRBV9,TGTGCCAGCAGCGTAGATGGATTCCTGGAGACGAACACTGAAGCTTTCTTT,CASSVDGFLETNTEAFF
NA,NA,TRBJ1-1,TRBV7-3,TGTGCCAGCAGCTTAAGGAGTCAGGGGAACACTGAAGCTTTCTTT,CASSLRSQGNTEAFF
NA,NA,TRBJ2-5,TRBV4-1,TGCGCCAGCAGCCAAGGTATAGGCGCGGGAGAGACCCAGTACTTC,CASSQGIGAGETQYF
NA,NA,TRBJ2-3,TRBV4-3,TGCGCCAGCAGCCACAATGGAGGGACAGATACGCAGTATTTT,CASSHNGGTDTQYF
TRBD2,once,TRBJ2-2,TRBV5-1,TGCGCCAGCAGCTTCGGACTAGCGGGGGGGCCAGCCGGGGAGCTGTTTTTT,CASSFGLAGGPAGELFF
NA,NA,TRBJ1-5,TRBV27,TGTGCCAGCAGCCTTAACTTGCCCAATCAGCCCCAGCATTTT,CASSLNLPNQPQHF
NA,NA,TRBJ1-3,TRBV28,TGTGCCAGCAGTAGAACGGGCCGTCTAACCTCCTCTGGAAACACCATATATTTT,CASSRTGRLTSSGNTIYF
NA,NA,TRBJ2-5,TRBV10-2,TGCGCCAGCAGTCGATCCCTAGGAGGGGAGACCCAGTACTTC,CASSRSLGGETQYF
TRBD1,NA,TRBJ2-1,TRBV5-4,TGTGCCAGCAGCCAGTTGGACAGGGTGGGAAATGAGCAGTTCTTC,CASSQLDRVGNEQFF
TRBD2,NA,TRBJ2-1,TRBV5-1,TGCGCCAGCAGCTTGGCTGGCGGGGGGCACAATGAGCAGTTCTTC,CASSLAGGGHNEQFF
NA,once,TRBJ2-1,TRBV19,TGTGCCAGTAGTCCATGGGGCGCGGCCTCCTACAATGAGCAGTTCTTC,CASSPWGAASYNEQFF
NA,NA,TRBJ1-6,TRBV10-3,TGTGCCATCAGGGAGGACACCTATAATTCACCCCTCCACTTT,CAIREDTYNSPLHF
NA,NA,TRBJ1-4,TRBV15,TGTGCCACCAGGCTAGGGACTTCAACTAATGAAAAACTGTTTTTT,CATRLGTSTNEKLFF
NA,NA,TRBJ2-5,TRBV6-6,TGTGCCAGCAGTTACCAGGGTTTCGAGACCCAGTACTTC,CASSYQGFETQYF
NA,once,TRBJ1-5,TRBV7-2,TGTGCCAGCAGGTCAGCCGGTAGGGATGGTCAGCCCCAGCATTTT,CASRSAGRDGQPQHF
NA,NA,TRBJ1-6,TRBV2,TGTGCCAGCAGTCAGTGGGTTCCCCTCCACTTT,CASSQWVPLHF
TRBD2,NA,TRBJ2-2,TRBV6-2/TRBV6-3,TGTGCCAGCAGTTATTCTAGCGGGGGCACTAACACCGGGGAGCTGTTTTTT,CASSYSSGGTNTGELFF
TRBD1,NA,TRBJ2-7,TRBV28,TGTGCCAGCAGTTTCTGGGAACAGGGGGTGTCCTACGAGCAGTACTTC,CASSFWEQGVSYEQYF
TRBD2,NA,TRBJ2-5,TRBV2,TGTGCCAGCACCTACGCGGGGGGGCTCGAGACCCAGTACTTC,CASTYAGGLETQYF
TRBD1,NA,TRBJ1-2,TRBV18,TGTGCCAGCTCCCCGAGACAGGGCGAGTATGGCTACACCTTC,CASSPRQGEYGYTF
TRBD1,NA,TRBJ1-2,TRBV6-1,TGTGCCAGCAGTGGCCGGGACAGGGCCAGCTTGGGAGGCTACACCTTC,CASSGRDRASLGGYTF
NA,NA,TRBJ1-5,TRBV7-2,TGTGCCAGCAGCCTCACCGGGACATCGGATCAGCCCCAGCATTTT,CASSLTGTSDQPQHF
NA,NA,TRBJ1-1,TRBV5-6,TGTGCCAGCAGCCGAGGGGGAAAAGCTTTCTTT,CASSRGGKAFF
NA,NA,TRBJ1-2,TRBV29-1,TGCAGCATTTCGGGGGGCTTGGGTGGCTACACCTTC,CSISGGLGGYTF
NA,NA,TRBJ1-6,TRBV6-2/TRBV6-3,TGTGCCAGCAGTTCCCCGCCAACGAGCTCCTATAATTCACCCCTCCACTTT,CASSSPPTSSYNSPLHF